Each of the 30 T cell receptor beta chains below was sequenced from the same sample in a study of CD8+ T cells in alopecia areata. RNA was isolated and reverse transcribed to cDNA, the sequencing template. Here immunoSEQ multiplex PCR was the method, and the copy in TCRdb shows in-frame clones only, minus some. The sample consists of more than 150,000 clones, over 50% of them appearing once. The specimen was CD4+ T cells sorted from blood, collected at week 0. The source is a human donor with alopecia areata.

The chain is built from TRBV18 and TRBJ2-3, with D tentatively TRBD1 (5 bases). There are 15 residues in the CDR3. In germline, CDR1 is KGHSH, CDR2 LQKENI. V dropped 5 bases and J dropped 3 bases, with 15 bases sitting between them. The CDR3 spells CASSYPGLSTDTQYF. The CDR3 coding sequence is TGTGCCAGCTCATATCCAGGGCTAAGTACAGATACGCAGTATTTT. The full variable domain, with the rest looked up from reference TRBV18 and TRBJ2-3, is NAGVMQNPRHLVRRRGQEARLRCSPMKGHSHVYWYRQLPEEGLKFMVYLQKENIIDESGMPKERFSAEFPKEGPSILRIQQVVRGDSAAYFCASSYPGLSTDTQYFGPGTRLTVL.

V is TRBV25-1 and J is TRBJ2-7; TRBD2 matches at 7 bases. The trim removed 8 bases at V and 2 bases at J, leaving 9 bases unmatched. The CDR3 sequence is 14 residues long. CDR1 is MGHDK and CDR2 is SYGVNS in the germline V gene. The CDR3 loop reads CASGGLAAPYEQYF. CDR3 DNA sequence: TGTGCCAGCGGGGGTCTAGCGGCACCCTACGAGCAGTACTTC.

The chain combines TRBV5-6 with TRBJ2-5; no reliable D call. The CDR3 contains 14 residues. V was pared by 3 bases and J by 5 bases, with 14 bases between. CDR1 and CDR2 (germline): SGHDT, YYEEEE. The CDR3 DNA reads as TGTGCCAGCAGCTCACTCCGGGCCGAGGAGACCCAGTACTTC. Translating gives CASSSLRAEETQYF.

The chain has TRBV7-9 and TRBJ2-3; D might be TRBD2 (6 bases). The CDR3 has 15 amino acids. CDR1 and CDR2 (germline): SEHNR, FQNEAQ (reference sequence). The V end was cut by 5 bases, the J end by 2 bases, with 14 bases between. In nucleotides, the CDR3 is TGTGCCAGCAGCGGGGGAGGCGGGGTCACAGATACGCAGTATTTT. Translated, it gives CASSGGGGVTDTQYF.

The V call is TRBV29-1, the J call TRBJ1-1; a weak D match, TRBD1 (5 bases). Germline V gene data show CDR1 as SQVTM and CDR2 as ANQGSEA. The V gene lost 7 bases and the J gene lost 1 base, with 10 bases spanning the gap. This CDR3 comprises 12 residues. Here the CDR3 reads CSGGTGNTEAFF. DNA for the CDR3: TGCAGCGGTGGGACCGGGAACACTGAAGCTTTCTTT.

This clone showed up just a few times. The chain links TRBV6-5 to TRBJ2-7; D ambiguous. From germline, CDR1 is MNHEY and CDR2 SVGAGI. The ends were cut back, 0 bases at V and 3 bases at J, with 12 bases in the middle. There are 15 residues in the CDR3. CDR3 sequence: CASSYSGQPDYEQYF. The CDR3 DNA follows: TGTGCCAGCAGTTACTCAGGCCAACCGGACTACGAGCAGTACTTC.

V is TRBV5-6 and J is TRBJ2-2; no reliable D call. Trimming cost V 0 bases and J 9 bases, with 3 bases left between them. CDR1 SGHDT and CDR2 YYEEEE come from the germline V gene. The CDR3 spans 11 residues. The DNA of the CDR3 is TGTGCCAGCAGCTTGGCCAGGGAGCTGTTTTTT. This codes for CASSLARELFF.

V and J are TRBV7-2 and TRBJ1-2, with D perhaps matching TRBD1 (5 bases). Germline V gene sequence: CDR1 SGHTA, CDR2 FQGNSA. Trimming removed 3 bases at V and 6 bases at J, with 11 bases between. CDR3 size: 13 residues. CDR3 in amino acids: CASSFGAGNGYTF. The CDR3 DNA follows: TGTGCCAGCAGCTTTGGGGCAGGGAATGGCTACACCTTC. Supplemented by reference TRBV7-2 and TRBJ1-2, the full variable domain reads GAGVSQSPSNKVTEKGKDVELRCDPISGHTALYWYRQSLGQGLEFLIYFQGNSAPDKSGLPSDRFSAERTGGSVSTLTIQRTQQEDSAVYLCASSFGAGNGYTFGSGTRLTVV.

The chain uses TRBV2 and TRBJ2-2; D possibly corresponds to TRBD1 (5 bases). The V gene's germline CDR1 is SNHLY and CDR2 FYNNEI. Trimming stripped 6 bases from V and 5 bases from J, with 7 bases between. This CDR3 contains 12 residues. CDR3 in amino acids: CASRDITGELFF. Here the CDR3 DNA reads TGTGCCAGCAGGGACATAACCGGGGAGCTGTTTTTT.

The chain's CDR3 is CASSPQPDRGNTEAFF. CDR3 sequence (DNA): TGCGCCAGCAGCCCGCAACCGGACAGGGGGAACACTGAAGCTTTCTTT. The chain has TRBV5-1 and TRBJ1-1; TRBD1 aligns across 9 bases. The CDR3 has 16 residues. Germline loops: CDR1 SGHRS, CDR2 YFSETQ. With 4 bases clipped from V and 1 base from J, the junction kept 8 bases outside the gene matches.

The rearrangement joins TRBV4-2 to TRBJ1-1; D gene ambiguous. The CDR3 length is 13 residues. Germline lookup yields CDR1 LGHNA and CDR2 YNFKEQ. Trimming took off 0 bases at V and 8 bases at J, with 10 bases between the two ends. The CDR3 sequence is CASSQDRSGEAFF. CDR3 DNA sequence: TGTGCCAGCAGCCAAGATCGGTCCGGAGAAGCTTTCTTT.

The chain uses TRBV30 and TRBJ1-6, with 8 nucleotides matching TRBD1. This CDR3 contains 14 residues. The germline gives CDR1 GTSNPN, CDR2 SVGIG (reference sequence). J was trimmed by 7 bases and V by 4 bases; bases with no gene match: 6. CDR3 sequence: CAWKSRDRNSPLHF. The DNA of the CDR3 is TGTGCCTGGAAGTCCCGGGACAGGAATTCACCCCTCCACTTT.

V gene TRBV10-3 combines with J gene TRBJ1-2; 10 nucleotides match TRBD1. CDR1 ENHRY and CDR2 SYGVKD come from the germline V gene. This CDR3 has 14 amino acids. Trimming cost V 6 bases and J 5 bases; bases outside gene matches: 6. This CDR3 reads CAISGQGGIYGYTF. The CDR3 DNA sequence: TGTGCCATCAGCGGACAGGGGGGGATTTATGGCTACACCTTC.

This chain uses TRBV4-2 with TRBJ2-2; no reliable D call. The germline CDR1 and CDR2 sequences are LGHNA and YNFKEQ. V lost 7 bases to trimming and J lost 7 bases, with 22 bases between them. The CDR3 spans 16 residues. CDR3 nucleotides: TGTGCCAGCACCGGGTCGTGGAAAACAAACGGCGGGGAGCTGTTTTTT. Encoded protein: CASTGSWKTNGGELFF.

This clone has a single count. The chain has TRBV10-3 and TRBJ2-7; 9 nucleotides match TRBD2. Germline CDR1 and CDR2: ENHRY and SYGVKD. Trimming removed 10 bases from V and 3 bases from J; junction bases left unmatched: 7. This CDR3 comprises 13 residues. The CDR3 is CATEAGGGYEQYF. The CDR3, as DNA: TGTGCCACAGAGGCGGGGGGGGGCTACGAGCAGTACTTC.

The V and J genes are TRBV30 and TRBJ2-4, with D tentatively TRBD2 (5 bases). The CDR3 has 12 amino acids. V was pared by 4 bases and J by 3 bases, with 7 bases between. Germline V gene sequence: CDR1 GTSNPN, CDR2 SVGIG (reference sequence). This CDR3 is CAWTEVKNIQYF. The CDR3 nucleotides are TGTGCCTGGACGGAGGTCAAAAACATTCAGTACTTC.

CDR3 sequence reads: CASRADASNQPQHF. The CDR3 DNA reads as TGTGCCAGCAGGGCTGACGCTAGCAATCAGCCCCAGCATTTT. The chain is built from TRBV6-5 and TRBJ1-5, with no clear D. The germline CDR1 and CDR2 sequences are MNHEY and SVGAGI. The CDR3 consists of 14 residues. V was pared by 6 bases and J by 0 bases, with 9 bases between.

CDR3 in amino acids: CASSARDRGKYEQYF. CDR3 nucleotide sequence: TGTGCCAGCAGCGCCCGGGACAGGGGGAAGTACGAGCAGTACTTC. This chain joins TRBV7-9 and TRBJ2-7; TRBD1 matches at 11 bases. V lost 5 bases, J lost 4 bases, and 7 bases stayed unmatched. The germline V gene encodes CDR1 SEHNR and CDR2 FQNEAQ (reference sequence). This CDR3 is built from 15 residues.

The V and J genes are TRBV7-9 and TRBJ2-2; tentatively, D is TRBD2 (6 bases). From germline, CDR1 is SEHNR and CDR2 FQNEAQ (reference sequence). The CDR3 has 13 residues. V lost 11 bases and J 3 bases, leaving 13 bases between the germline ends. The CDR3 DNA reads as TGTGCCGGCGGGGTAGCTCACACCGGGGAGCTGTTTTTT. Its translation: CAGGVAHTGELFF.

The chain's CDR3 is CSVKGTSGGVYNEQFF. The CDR3 DNA follows: TGCAGCGTGAAAGGGACTAGCGGGGGGGTCTACAATGAGCAGTTCTTC. The chain uses TRBV29-1 and TRBJ2-1; 16 bases align to TRBD2. Trimming at V came to 6 bases and at J to 3 bases, leaving 5 bases not matched to a gene. This CDR3 has 16 amino acids. Germline V lookup: CDR1 SQVTM, CDR2 ANQGSEA.

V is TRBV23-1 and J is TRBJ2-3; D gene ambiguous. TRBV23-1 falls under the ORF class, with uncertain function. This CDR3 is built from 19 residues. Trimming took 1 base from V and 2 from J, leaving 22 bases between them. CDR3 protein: CASSQCQSRNQVHTDTQYF. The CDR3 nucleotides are TGCGCCAGCAGTCAATGTCAGAGTCGGAACCAGGTTCACACAGATACGCAGTATTTT.

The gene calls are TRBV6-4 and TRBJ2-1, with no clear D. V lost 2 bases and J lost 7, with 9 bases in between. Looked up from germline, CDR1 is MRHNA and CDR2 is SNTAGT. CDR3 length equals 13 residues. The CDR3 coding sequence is TGTGCCAGCAGTGACCAGGTCACGAATGAGCAGTTCTTC. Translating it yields CASSDQVTNEQFF.

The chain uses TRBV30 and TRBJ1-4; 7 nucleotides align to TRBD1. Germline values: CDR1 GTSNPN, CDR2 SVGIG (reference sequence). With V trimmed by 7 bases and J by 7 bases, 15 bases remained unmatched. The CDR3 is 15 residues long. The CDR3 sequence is CAYPHTRDSPEKLFF. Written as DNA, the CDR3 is TGTGCCTATCCTCACACCCGGGACAGCCCTGAAAAACTGTTTTTT.

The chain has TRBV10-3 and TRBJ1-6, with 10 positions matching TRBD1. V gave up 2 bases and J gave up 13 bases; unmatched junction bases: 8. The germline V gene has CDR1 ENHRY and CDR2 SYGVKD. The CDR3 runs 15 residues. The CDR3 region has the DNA TGTGCCATCAGTGAGCGACAGGGGGCGTCTAGGCCCCTCCACTTT. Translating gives CAISERQGASRPLHF.

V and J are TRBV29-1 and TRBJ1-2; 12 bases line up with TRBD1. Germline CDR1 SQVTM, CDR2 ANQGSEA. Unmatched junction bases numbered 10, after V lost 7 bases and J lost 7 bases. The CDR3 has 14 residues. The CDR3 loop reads CSGGQGASKGGYTF. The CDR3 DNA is TGCAGCGGGGGACAGGGGGCGTCAAAGGGTGGCTACACCTTC.

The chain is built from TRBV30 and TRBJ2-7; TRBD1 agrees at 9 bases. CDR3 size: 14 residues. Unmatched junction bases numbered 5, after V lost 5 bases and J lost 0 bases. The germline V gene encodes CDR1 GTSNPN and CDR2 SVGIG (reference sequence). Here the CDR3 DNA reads TGTGCCTGGCCCGGGACAGGGCTCTCCTACGAGCAGTACTTC. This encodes CAWPGTGLSYEQYF.

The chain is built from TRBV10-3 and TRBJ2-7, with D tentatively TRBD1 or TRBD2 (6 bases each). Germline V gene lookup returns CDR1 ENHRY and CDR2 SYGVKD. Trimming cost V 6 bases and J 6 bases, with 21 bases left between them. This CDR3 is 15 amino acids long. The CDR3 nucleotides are TGTGCCATCAGACGAGACTCACAAACGGGGGCCGAGCAGTACTTC. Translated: CAIRRDSQTGAEQYF.

In DNA form, the CDR3 reads TGTGCCAGCAGTTTTTCAGGGGGTGACAATCAGCCCCAGCATTTT. This sequence encodes CASSFSGGDNQPQHF. The chain has TRBV28 and TRBJ1-5; 7 bases map to TRBD1. Germline V gives CDR1 MDHEN, CDR2 SYDVKM. With 3 bases clipped from V and 3 bases from J, the junction kept 5 bases outside the gene matches. CDR3 length: 15 amino acids.

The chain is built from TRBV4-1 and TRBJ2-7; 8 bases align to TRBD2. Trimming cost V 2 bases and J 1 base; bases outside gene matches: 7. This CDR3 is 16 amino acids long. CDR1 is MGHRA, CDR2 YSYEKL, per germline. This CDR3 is CASSQPTSGGSYEQYF. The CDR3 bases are TGCGCCAGCAGCCAACCTACGAGCGGGGGATCCTACGAGCAGTACTTC.

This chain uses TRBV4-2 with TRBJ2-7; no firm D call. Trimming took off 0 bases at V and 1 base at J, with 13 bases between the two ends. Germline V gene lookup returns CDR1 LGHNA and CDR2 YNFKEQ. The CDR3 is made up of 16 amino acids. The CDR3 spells CASSQDGFDPSYEQYF. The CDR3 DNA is TGTGCCAGCAGCCAAGATGGATTCGACCCTTCCTACGAGCAGTACTTC.